The present entry profiles one T cell receptor (beta chain) with its context. Its antigen has not been determined. The input lacks base qualities; no much larger clone sits a single base away. The source of the sample is a study of control samples from healthy donors and cancer patients (dated by TCRdb to 2020 to 2022). From the cysteine through the phenylalanine, the CDR3 covers 15 amino acids. The only DNA kept is the CDR3, 45 bases in frame from the first base. The germline V gene encodes CDR1 MNHEY and CDR2 SMNVEV (reference sequence). For this chain, trimming is 5 bases at the V end and 0 bases at the J end, and the number of junction bases without a gene match is 4. Library generation was performed with the immunoSEQ multiplex PCR assay. Sourced from immuneACCESS, this table was stored by TCRdb with only in-frame sequences that have V and J called. A share of the clones is absent; for the studies checked, an unresolved V gene accounts for under half, and the remainder has no known explanation. Present in this sample are about 150,000 clones, approximately 93% of which were seen just once. The biggest ten clones account for roughly 6.2% of the sample.

The sequenced material came from blood. The chain is encoded by TRBV27 joined to TRBJ2-1, with 7 middle bases fitting TRBD2. This clonotype was sampled from a man between 18 and 29 years old in good health. The nucleotide sequence reads as follows: TGTGCCAGCAGTCCGACGGGGGGCTCCTACAATGAGCAGTTCTTC. Translated, it gives CASSPTGGSYNEQFF.